This T cell receptor (beta chain) was sequenced in a study of blood T cell repertoires in COVID-19. Study-level background: COVID-19 samples collected from the United States, Italy and Spain covered acute and convalescent phases. Nucleic acid was either cDNA or gDNA, and it came from T cells, B-cell-depleted T cells, or PBMCs.

Assay used: immunoSEQ multiplex PCR; TCRdb lists only in-frame clones, some missing. Of some 190,000 clones in the sample, 88% were seen once. CDR3 length: 16 amino acids. The receptor was derived from a man between 18 and 35 years old with active or convalescent COVID-19. V and J are TRBV21-1 and TRBJ1-1; TRBD1 is the table's D call and was not checked against the DNA. TRBV21-1 is shown as a pseudogene. The sequenced material came from peripheral blood. The CDR3 loop is CASSKQGGIANTEAFF. For the CDR3, the DNA is TGTGCCAGCAGCAAACAGGGGGGCATCGCTAACACTGAAGCTTTCTTT.